These T cell receptor beta chains were read from a single sample in a study of CD8 T cells in Susac syndrome. One entry per CDR3 protein results from TCRdb running MiXCR on the immunoSEQ multiplex PCR reads. The profile shows about 49,000 distinct CDR3 sequences, approximately 93% of them singletons. The sequenced sample consisted of CD8+ T cells from PBMCs. The receptors shown here come from a human donor in good health. The CDR3 runs from the conserved cysteine through the conserved F or W. A D gene is named only where the DNA matches it firmly. Size is omitted from some rows. Given values are once, few, many or a class for expanded clones.

J gene	D gene	CDR3 length	clone size	V gene	CDR3 protein	CDR3 DNA
TRBJ2-1	.	13	.	TRBV29-1	CSGTGANDNEQFF	TGCAGCGGTACCGGGGCCAACGACAATGAGCAGTTCTTC
TRBJ2-1	.	14	.	TRBV6-5	CASSLQVANNEQFF	TGTGCCAGCAGCCTCCAGGTGGCCAACAATGAGCAGTTCTTC
TRBJ2-2	.	12	.	TRBV9	CASSVKIGELFF	TGTGCCAGCAGCGTTAAGATCGGGGAGCTGTTTTTT
TRBJ2-5	.	12	.	TRBV6-6	CASSYSPETQYF	TGTGCCAGCAGTTACTCGCCCGAGACCCAGTACTTC
TRBJ2-7	.	16	.	TRBV20-1	CSARGGRGQDFYEQYF	TGCAGTGCTAGAGGGGGACGGGGCCAAGATTTCTACGAGCAGTACTTC
TRBJ2-7	.	17	.	TRBV3-1	CASSHELETSIVDEQYF	TGTGCCAGCAGCCATGAACTAGAGACTAGTATCGTAGACGAGCAGTACTTC
TRBJ2-7	.	14	once	TRBV19	CASSQTGSSYEQYF	TGTGCCAGTAGTCAAACGGGCAGCTCCTACGAGCAGTACTTC
TRBJ2-1	.	12	.	TRBV29-1	CSVGQAYNEQFF	TGCAGCGTTGGACAGGCATACAATGAGCAGTTCTTC
TRBJ2-1	TRBD2	16	.	TRBV3-1	CASSPRLAGAIHEQFF	TGTGCCAGCAGCCCCCGACTAGCGGGAGCTATCCATGAGCAGTTCTTC
TRBJ2-1	TRBD1	16	.	TRBV18	CASSRLPGQGLNEQFF	TGTGCCAGCTCACGTCTCCCGGGACAGGGGTTAAATGAGCAGTTCTTC
TRBJ1-2	.	13	.	TRBV29-1	CSVREELNYGYTF	TGCAGCGTTCGGGAGGAGCTTAACTATGGCTACACCTTC
TRBJ2-4	.	12	.	TRBV28	CASKRRADIQYF	TGTGCCAGTAAGAGGAGGGCGGACATTCAGTACTTC
TRBJ2-7	.	12	once	TRBV2	CASSEALQHGYF	TGTGCCAGCAGTGAAGCGCTGCAGCACGGGTACTTC
TRBJ2-1	.	15	.	TRBV3-1	CASSQDSSPSDEQFF	TGTGCCAGCAGCCAAGATTCGTCCCCGAGCGATGAGCAGTTCTTC
TRBJ2-5	.	14	.	TRBV12-3/TRBV12-4	CASKVSGASETQYF	TGTGCCAGCAAAGTGTCCGGGGCCTCGGAGACCCAGTACTTC
TRBJ2-2	.	13	once	TRBV19	CASEDFNTGELFF	TGTGCCAGTGAGGATTTTAACACCGGGGAGCTGTTTTTT
TRBJ2-3	TRBD2	14	.	TRBV27	CASSFSGTGDTQYF	TGTGCCAGCAGTTTTAGCGGGACTGGAGATACGCAGTATTTT
TRBJ2-5	.	13	.	TRBV10-3	CAISEVGGETQYF	TGTGCCATCAGTGAGGTGGGGGGAGAGACCCAGTACTTC
TRBJ2-1	.	14	.	TRBV4-1	CASSQVGQTNEQFF	TGCGCCAGCAGCCAAGTCGGACAAACCAATGAGCAGTTCTTC
TRBJ2-1	TRBD2	14	.	TRBV5-6	CASSRSMRENEQFF	TGTGCCAGCAGCCGCAGCATGCGGGAGAACGAGCAGTTCTTC
TRBJ2-2	TRBD1	15	.	TRBV6-5	CASSYAGQGTGELFF	TGTGCCAGCAGTTACGCGGGACAGGGAACCGGGGAGCTGTTTTTT
TRBJ2-2	.	15	.	TRBV29-1	CSVEEGGTNTGELFF	TGCAGCGTTGAAGAAGGCGGAACTAACACCGGGGAGCTGTTTTTT
TRBJ2-7	TRBD2	15	few	TRBV3-1	CASSPRAGGSYEQYF	TGTGCCAGCAGCCCCAGGGCGGGAGGCTCCTACGAGCAGTACTTC
TRBJ2-7	.	16	.	TRBV21-1	CASSKPGQGAGREQYF	TGTGCCAGCAGCAAGCCGGGACAGGGGGCGGGCCGCGAGCAGTACTTC
TRBJ2-7	TRBD2	15	.	TRBV15	CATSNLAGGIYEQYF	TGTGCCACCAGCAACCTAGCGGGAGGAATCTACGAGCAGTACTTC
TRBJ2-7	TRBD2	13	.	TRBV13	CASSLVGLDEQYF	TGTGCCAGCAGCTTGGTTGGACTAGACGAGCAGTACTTC
TRBJ2-7	TRBD2	20	.	TRBV10-3	CAISDPPPETSVSLPYEQYF	TGTGCCATCAGCGATCCCCCCCCCGAGACTAGCGTCTCCTTGCCCTACGAGCAGTACTTC
TRBJ2-2	.	16	.	TRBV6-6	CASSPHRASNTGELFF	TGTGCCAGCAGTCCCCACAGGGCCTCGAACACCGGGGAGCTGTTTTTT
TRBJ2-7	TRBD2	14	.	TRBV2	CASRTLAGVYEQYF	TGTGCCAGCAGGACCCTAGCGGGAGTCTACGAGCAGTACTTC
TRBJ1-2	TRBD1	14	.	TRBV13	CASSSTGGGYGYTF	TGTGCCAGCAGCTCGACAGGGGGTGGCTATGGCTACACCTTC
TRBJ2-1	.	15	.	TRBV5-6	CASSLDYRSYNEQFF	TGTGCCAGCAGCTTGGATTATCGTTCCTACAATGAGCAGTTCTTC
TRBJ2-7	TRBD2	15	once	TRBV29-1	CSVQTSGSLSYEQYF	TGCAGCGTTCAGACTAGCGGTTCACTCTCCTACGAGCAGTACTTC
TRBJ2-5	.	14	.	TRBV27	CASSGLAAQETQYF	TGTGCCAGCAGTGGGCTAGCTGCCCAAGAGACCCAGTACTTC
TRBJ2-2	TRBD1	14	.	TRBV4-1	CAMTGELDTGELFF	TGCGCCATGACAGGGGAATTAGACACCGGGGAGCTGTTTTTT
TRBJ2-2	.	16	.	TRBV29-1	CSVEVRPYGNTGELFF	TGCAGCGTTGAAGTGAGGCCTTATGGGAACACCGGGGAGCTGTTTTTT
TRBJ1-1	.	11	.	TRBV2	CAGNSYTEAFF	TGTGCCGGTAACAGTTACACTGAAGCTTTCTTT
TRBJ2-7	.	14	once	TRBV5-6	CASSLRGSDYEQYF	TGTGCCAGCAGCTTAAGGGGGAGCGATTACGAGCAGTACTTC
TRBJ1-5	.	14	once	TRBV28	CASSWRGGNQPQHF	TGTGCCAGCAGCTGGAGGGGGGGCAATCAGCCCCAGCATTTT
TRBJ2-5	TRBD2	15	.	TRBV27	CASSLRSGRRETQYF	TGTGCCAGCAGTTTAAGGAGCGGGAGACGAGAGACCCAGTACTTC
TRBJ2-2	.	12	.	TRBV7-9	CARGVSTGELFF	TGTGCCAGAGGAGTTTCCACCGGGGAGCTGTTTTTT
TRBJ2-3	.	14	.	TRBV7-9	CASSRRQGTDTQYF	TGTGCCAGCAGCCGGCGACAGGGCACAGATACGCAGTATTTT
TRBJ2-7	TRBD2	15	.	TRBV27	CASSLTASGAYEQYF	TGTGCCAGCAGTTTAACCGCTAGCGGGGCCTACGAGCAGTACTTC
TRBJ2-7	TRBD2	13	.	TRBV20-1	CSAVQRDPYEQYF	TGCAGTGCTGTTCAGCGGGACCCCTACGAGCAGTACTTC
TRBJ2-1	TRBD1	17	.	TRBV6-5	CASSYLPGQAPYNEQFF	TGTGCCAGCAGTTACTTACCGGGACAGGCCCCGTACAATGAGCAGTTCTTC
TRBJ2-7	TRBD2	14	.	TRBV7-9	CASSTAGGPFEQYF	TGTGCCAGCAGCACAGCGGGAGGGCCATTCGAGCAGTACTTC
TRBJ2-5	TRBD2	13	.	TRBV13	CASSTSGTETQYF	TGTGCCAGCAGTACTAGCGGGACTGAGACCCAGTACTTC
TRBJ1-3	.	16	.	TRBV20-1	CSARVVTAQAGNTIYF	TGCAGTGCTAGAGTAGTCACAGCTCAGGCTGGAAACACCATATATTTT
TRBJ2-2	TRBD2	16	.	TRBV27	CASSPLAGVGTGELFF	TGTGCCAGCAGTCCCCTAGCGGGAGTAGGTACCGGGGAGCTGTTTTTT
TRBJ2-3	TRBD2	16	.	TRBV12-3/TRBV12-4	CASSLATSGRTDTQYF	TGTGCCAGCAGTTTAGCGACTAGCGGTCGCACAGATACGCAGTATTTT
TRBJ1-1	.	15	.	TRBV7-8	CASSLAPGTGLEAFF	TGTGCCAGCAGCTTAGCCCCGGGGACGGGCCTCGAAGCTTTCTTT
TRBJ2-1	.	14	.	TRBV6-4	CASSDSGEGGEQFF	TGTGCCAGCAGTGACTCGGGAGAGGGGGGTGAGCAGTTCTTC
TRBJ2-7	TRBD1	13	.	TRBV5-1	CARLGQFYYEQYF	TGCGCCCGACTGGGACAGTTCTACTACGAGCAGTACTTC
TRBJ2-7	TRBD2	14	.	TRBV5-6	CASSFGLAGYEQYF	TGTGCCAGCAGCTTCGGACTAGCGGGATACGAGCAGTACTTC
TRBJ2-5	.	13	.	TRBV4-1	CASSQDEQETQYF	TGCGCCAGCAGCCAAGATGAACAAGAGACCCAGTACTTC
TRBJ2-1	.	12	.	TRBV2	CASSGYPEGQFF	TGTGCCAGCAGTGGGTACCCCGAGGGGCAGTTCTTC
TRBJ2-6	TRBD1	16	.	TRBV28	CASRPTGVTGANVLTF	TGTGCCAGCAGACCTACAGGGGTAACTGGGGCCAACGTCCTGACTTTC
TRBJ2-7	TRBD1	14	.	TRBV5-1	CASSSWTGLNEQYF	TGCGCCAGCAGCTCCTGGACAGGATTAAACGAGCAGTACTTC
TRBJ2-7	TRBD1	12	.	TRBV11-2	CASSAGGYEQYF	TGTGCCAGCTCCGCAGGGGGCTACGAGCAGTACTTC
TRBJ1-2	TRBD1	14	once	TRBV27	CASSFLDRGGGYTF	TGTGCCAGCAGTTTTCTTGACAGGGGAGGCGGCTACACCTTC
TRBJ2-3	TRBD2	16	.	TRBV28	CASSYPGTSGTDTQYF	TGTGCCAGCAGTTATCCCGGGACTAGCGGCACAGATACGCAGTATTTT